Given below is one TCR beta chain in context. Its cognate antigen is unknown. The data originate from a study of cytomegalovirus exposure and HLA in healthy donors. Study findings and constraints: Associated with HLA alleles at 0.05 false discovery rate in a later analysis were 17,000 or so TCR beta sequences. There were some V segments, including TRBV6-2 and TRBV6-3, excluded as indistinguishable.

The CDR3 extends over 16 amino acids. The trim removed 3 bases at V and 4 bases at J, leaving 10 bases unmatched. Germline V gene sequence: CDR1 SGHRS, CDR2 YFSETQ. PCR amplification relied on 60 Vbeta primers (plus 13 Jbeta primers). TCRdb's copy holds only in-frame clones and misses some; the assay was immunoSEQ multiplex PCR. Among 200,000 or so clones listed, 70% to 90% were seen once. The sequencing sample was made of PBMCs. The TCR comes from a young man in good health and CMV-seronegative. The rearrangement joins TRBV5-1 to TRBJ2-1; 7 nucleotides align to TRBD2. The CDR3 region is CASSSQGLGSYNEQFF. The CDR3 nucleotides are TGCGCCAGCAGCTCCCAAGGACTAGGGAGTTACAATGAGCAGTTCTTC.